This TCR beta chain was sequenced during a study of T cells in Graves' hyperthyroidism and ophthalmopathy. Study-wide findings and caveats: In simple terms, a model built on 13 V-J features told ophthalmopathy apart from stable hyperthyroidism. The model forecast ophthalmopathy, anticipating it by a median around 6.5 months before onset. Within blood appeared most thyroid clonotypes that had expanded above 0.001.

In germline, CDR1 is SGHRS, CDR2 YFSETQ. V dropped 4 bases and J dropped 4 bases, with 12 bases sitting between them. This CDR3 region has 15 residues. Many counts were recorded for this clonotype. The antigen is not known. The sample of blood was obtained at first hyperthyroidism diagnosis (before any ophthalmopathy symptoms). From RNA transcripts, TCR beta CDR3 regions were amplified. Initially, a first-round RT-PCR of the TCR CDR3 employed the HTBI primer set. Using its own MiXCR run on the multiplex PCR reads, TCRdb lists one record per CDR3 protein. The sample records almost 600,000 distinct CDR3 sequences, approximately 14% being singletons.

The clonotype comes from a woman in her thirties with Graves' hyperthyroidism that later progressed to Graves' ophthalmopathy. This rearrangement joins TRBV5-1 to TRBJ1-6, with no clear D. The sample comprised blood. CDR3 residues: CASSARETYNSPLHF. For the CDR3, the DNA is TGCGCCAGCAGCGCCCGCGAGACATATAATTCACCCCTCCACTTT.